The T cell receptor (beta chain) described here comes from a study of blood T cells in healthy people across ages. Through a sample-barcoded 5' primer and a J-beta primer mix, a second PCR was run for roughly 7 to 12 cycles. Each CDR3 protein gets one entry after TCRdb re-called the 5' RACE reads with MiXCR. Of 1.5 million to 2 million distinct CDR3 sequences listed, approximately 28% are singletons. Note on this clonotype: Its antigen remains unidentified.

From germline, CDR1 is SGHTA and CDR2 FQGNSA. This CDR3 contains 14 residues. V dropped 1 base and J dropped 4 bases, with 10 bases sitting between them. Study outcomes and limitations: Measured against age, TCR beta diversity per million T cells decreased in a roughly linear manner.

The authors drew around 11 milliliters of peripheral blood from each donor. Per-sample PBMC isolation yielded at least 6 million cells. The receptor was isolated from a woman aged 30 to 39 in good health. Specimen: blood. J is TRBJ2-5 and V is TRBV7-2; D unresolved. For the CDR3, the DNA is TGTGCCAGCAGCTTAGAGGTGTCTCCAGAGACCCAGTACTTC. As protein: CASSLEVSPETQYF.